The T cell receptor beta chain described here comes from a study of T cells after yellow fever vaccination. Using its own MiXCR run on the 5' RACE reads, TCRdb lists one record per CDR3 protein. The table records some 160,000 distinct CDR3 sequences, approximately 9.7% of them present only once. V lost 6 bases and J 6 bases, leaving 12 bases between the germline ends. The CDR3 has 14 amino acids. In germline, CDR1 is MNHEY, CDR2 SVGAGI. The rearrangement uses TRBV6-5 and TRBJ1-6; D uncertain. The sequencing used CD8+ T cells sorted from PBMCs, collected 45 days after the yellow fever booster vaccination. The sequence came from a man younger than 35 who received the YFV17D yellow fever vaccine. The CDR3 DNA reads TGTGCCAGCAGGAATGGCGCTATTAATTCACCCCTCCACTTT. As protein: CASRNGAINSPLHF.